The clone carrying this TCR beta chain showed up just a few times. Trimming took 6 bases from V and 5 from J, leaving 17 bases between them. This CDR3 is built from 14 residues. CDR1 is MNHNS and CDR2 is SASEGT in the germline V gene. The entry originates in a study of T-cell reconstitution after alpha-beta-depleted transplantation in children. TCRbeta library construction was performed incorporating unique molecular identifiers. TCRdb redid the calling of the PCR reads with MiXCR, one entry per CDR3 protein. The sample holds about 980,000 distinct CDR3 sequences, around 30% seen once. Sequenced here: PBMCs, mostly from graft donor cells, sampled 360 days after TCRalphabeta/CD19-depleted stem cell transplant. The V gene is TRBV6-1, the J gene TRBJ2-7, with a tentative D call TRBD2 (6 bases). The TCR comes from a boy in the first two years of life who had a stem cell transplant for SCID, so the T cells may come from the graft donor. This CDR3 is CASSPGGMVDEQYF. CDR3 in DNA: TGTGCCAGCAGCCCTGGGGGGATGGTGGACGAGCAGTACTTC.